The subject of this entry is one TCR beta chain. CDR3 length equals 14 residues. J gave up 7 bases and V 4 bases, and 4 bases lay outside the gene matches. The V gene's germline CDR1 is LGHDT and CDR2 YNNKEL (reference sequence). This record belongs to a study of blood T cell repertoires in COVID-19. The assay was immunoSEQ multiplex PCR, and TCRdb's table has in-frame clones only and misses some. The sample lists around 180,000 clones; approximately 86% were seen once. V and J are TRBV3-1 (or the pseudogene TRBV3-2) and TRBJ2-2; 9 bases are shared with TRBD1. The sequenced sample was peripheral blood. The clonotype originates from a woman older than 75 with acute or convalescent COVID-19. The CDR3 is CASSLGTGNGELFF. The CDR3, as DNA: TGTGCCAGCAGCCTCGGGACAGGGAACGGGGAGCTGTTTTTT.